The 12 T cell receptor beta chains given below trace back to one sample, sequenced in a study of cytomegalovirus exposure and HLA in healthy donors. Primers included in the PCR were 60 Vbeta and 13 Jbeta primers. TCRdb's table, derived via immunoSEQ multiplex PCR, lists solely in-frame clones and lacks some. The table includes hundreds of thousands of clones, roughly 90% detected once. The sequenced sample consisted of PBMCs. These receptors were obtained from a woman under 30 in good health and CMV-seronegative.

The chain employs TRBV2 and TRBJ2-6, with TRBD2 matching over 8 bases. Germline trimming cut 5 bases from V and 4 bases from J; bases unmatched to any gene: 10. The germline V gene has CDR1 SNHLY and CDR2 FYNNEI. The CDR3 totals 17 residues. DNA for the CDR3: TGTGCCAGCAGTCCTGGACTAGCTTCAGGGGGGGCCAACGTCCTGACTTTC. It codes for CASSPGLASGGANVLTF.

The CDR3 protein is CASSNRYPGHSSPSYEQYF. The CDR3 nucleotides read TGTGCCAGCAGCAATAGGTACCCCGGACATTCCTCGCCTTCCTACGAGCAGTACTTC. V gene TRBV7-8 combines with J gene TRBJ2-7; D is perhaps TRBD1 (5 bases). Trimming removed 5 bases from V and 1 base from J, with 27 bases in between. Germline values: CDR1 SGHVS, CDR2 FQNEAQ. The CDR3 sequence is 19 residues long.

The V and J genes are TRBV4-1 and TRBJ1-5, with a weak D call TRBD1 (6 bases). Germline loops: CDR1 MGHRA, CDR2 YSYEKL. The CDR3 is 15 residues long. Trimming shortened V by 6 bases and J by 4 bases, and 16 bases separated the two germline ends. The CDR3 nucleotides read TGCGCCAGCAGTTCCACAGGGATTTTTAATCAGCCCCAGCATTTT. The encoded protein is CASSSTGIFNQPQHF.

The chain recombines TRBV19 with TRBJ2-2; TRBD1 matches 8 bases. With V trimmed by 5 bases and J by 5 bases, 10 bases remained unmatched. Germline CDR1 reads LNHDA; CDR2 reads SQIVND (reference sequence). The CDR3 covers 16 residues. CDR3 sequence (DNA): TGTGCCAGTAGTCATGTCAGGGGGCAGCGGACCGGGGAGCTGTTTTTT. Translated, it gives CASSHVRGQRTGELFF.

V and J are TRBV11-2 and TRBJ2-2; 8 bases are shared with TRBD2. CDR1 is SGHAT, CDR2 FQNNGV, per germline. V dropped 5 bases and J dropped 5; count of bases not matched to a gene: 13. This CDR3 spans 17 amino acids. CDR3 region: CASSTLTAGEHTGELFF. The CDR3, as DNA: TGTGCCAGCAGCACCCTTACAGCGGGGGAGCATACCGGGGAGCTGTTTTTT.

The V and J genes are TRBV4-1 and TRBJ2-7, with a weak D call TRBD2 (6 bases). The CDR3 length is 21 residues. Germline loops: CDR1 MGHRA, CDR2 YSYEKL. The germline V and J ends were trimmed by 0 bases and 5 bases, with 32 bases remaining between them. The CDR3 spells CASSQDRMAGWSGGKVHEQYF. CDR3 coding DNA: TGCGCCAGCAGCCAAGATAGGATGGCGGGCTGGTCCGGGGGTAAGGTCCACGAGCAGTACTTC.

V gene TRBV19 combines with J gene TRBJ1-1, with D possibly being TRBD1 (6 bases). The CDR3 runs to 16 residues. Between the trimmed V and J ends, which lost 5 bases and 1 base, there was a span of 17 bases. Germline V gene lookup returns CDR1 LNHDA and CDR2 SQIVND (reference sequence). The CDR3 DNA sequence: TGTGCCAGTAGTGCCCGGGACACCGACAAGAACACTGAAGCTTTCTTT. It translates to CASSARDTDKNTEAFF.

This chain joins TRBV4-2 and TRBJ1-3, with 7 nucleotides matching TRBD1. This CDR3 comprises 15 residues. The ends lost 0 bases at V and 4 bases at J; junction bases unmatched: 3. Germline V lookup: CDR1 LGHNA, CDR2 YNFKEQ. CDR3 protein: CASSQDRGPGNTIYF. DNA for the CDR3: TGTGCCAGCAGCCAAGATAGGGGGCCCGGAAACACCATATATTTT.

The chain has TRBV6-5 and TRBJ1-4; D may be TRBD1 (6 bases). This CDR3 is 15 amino acids long. V lost 6 bases and J lost 3, with 14 bases in between. CDR1 is MNHEY, CDR2 SVGAGI, per germline. CDR3 in amino acids: CASRPPRGANEKLFF. The CDR3 DNA is TGTGCCAGCAGACCCCCCAGGGGTGCTAATGAAAAACTGTTTTTT.

The V gene is TRBV5-4, the J gene TRBJ2-6, with D perhaps matching TRBD2 (6 bases). The CDR3 consists of 16 residues. V was shortened by 2 bases and J by 3 bases, with 12 bases between the two germline ends. Germline V CDR1 and CDR2: SGHNT, YYREEE (reference sequence). CDR3 coding DNA: TGTGCCAGCAGCTTATCCGGGGGACTTGGGGCCAACGTCCTGACTTTC. Protein sequence: CASSLSGGLGANVLTF. The variable domain in full, with the rest retrieved from reference TRBV5-4 and TRBJ2-6, is ETGVTQSPTHLIKTRGQQVTLRCSSQSGHNTVSWYQQALGQGPQFIFQYYREEENGRGNFPPRFSGLQFPNYSSELNVNALELDDSALYLCASSLSGGLGANVLTFGAGSRLTVL.

This rearrangement joins TRBV7-8 to TRBJ1-5; no firm D call. Trimming removed 6 bases at V and 7 bases at J, with 13 bases between. The CDR3 has 13 amino acids. CDR1 is SGHVS and CDR2 is FQNEAQ in the germline V gene. In DNA form, the CDR3 reads TGTGCCAGCAGTAAGAAAATTGGCCAGCCCCAGCATTTT. This translates into CASSKKIGQPQHF.

The genes are TRBV19 and TRBJ1-4; 7 bases align to TRBD1. CDR3 length equals 16 residues. The germline gives CDR1 LNHDA, CDR2 SQIVND (reference sequence). With V trimmed by 3 bases and J by 0 bases, 4 bases remained unmatched. CDR3 bases: TGTGCCAGTAGTATGGGACAGATCGCAACTAATGAAAAACTGTTTTTT. Amino acid sequence: CASSMGQIATNEKLFF.